The T cell receptor (beta chain) under discussion was sequenced for a study of blood T cells in healthy people across ages. The use of a sample-barcoded 5' primer and a J-beta primer mix characterized a second PCR of 7 to 11 cycles. Every cDNA was tagged by a template-switch adaptor with 12 random nucleotides. One entry per CDR3 protein, called by TCRdb with MiXCR from the 5' RACE reads. This table holds under 750,000 distinct CDR3 sequences, 47% found once. As to this clonotype: Its matching antigen is unknown.

The CDR3 sequence is 15 residues long. Germline CDR1 ENHRY, CDR2 SYGVKD. Between the trimmed V and J ends, which lost 6 bases and 4 bases, there was a span of 18 bases. Findings and limits, study-wide: Significant beta diversity loss was already apparent by age approximately 38, declining roughly linearly.

J is TRBJ1-2 and V is TRBV10-3; D call uncertain. The sequenced material came from blood. The TCR was taken from a man at least 80 years old in good health. The CDR3 reads CAISDGLTWGYGYTF. The CDR3 bases are TGTGCCATCAGCGATGGACTCACCTGGGGCTATGGCTACACCTTC.